Below, 12 T cell receptor beta chains from the same sample are listed, as sequenced in a study of blood T cells in healthy people across ages. Next came a second PCR, run for about 6 to 11 cycles, which used a sample-barcoded 5' primer along with a J-beta primer mix. Each CDR3 protein is one row after TCRdb ran MiXCR on the 5' RACE reads. Found here are roughly 830,000 distinct CDR3 sequences, around 62% of them singletons; the top ten hold 25% to 35%. The source material was blood. These receptors all come from a man aged 30-40 years in good health.

There are a few counts of this clonotype. The V call is TRBV7-2, the J call TRBJ2-2; 9 bases fit TRBD2. This CDR3 spans 17 amino acids. Germline CDR1 is SGHTA and CDR2 is FQGNSA. V lost 5 bases, J lost 6 bases, and 13 bases stayed unmatched. The CDR3 nucleotides are TGTGCCAGCAGCCCTTCGCGGGGGGGCCAGGACCCCGGGGAGCTGTTTTTT. Translation gives CASSPSRGGQDPGELFF.

The chain carries TRBV21-1 and TRBJ2-7. TRBV21-1 is a pseudogene segment. This CDR3 is 13 amino acids long. The DNA for the CDR3 is TGTGCCAGAAGCCGGGCAGAATCCTACGAGCAGTACTTC. Amino acids: CARSRAESYEQYF.

V and J are TRBV12-3 or TRBV12-4 and TRBJ2-7; 8 bases fit TRBD2. This CDR3 is 17 amino acids long. J lost 3 bases, V lost 2 bases, and 12 bases had no gene match. CDR3 bases: TGTGCCAGCAGTTTAAACCCTCGTCAGCGGGGGAGCTACGAGCAGTACTTC. Its protein product is CASSLNPRQRGSYEQYF.

The chain couples TRBV12-5 to TRBJ2-5; 10 bases fit TRBD1. V was clipped by 1 base and J by 5 bases; unmatched bases: 4. In germline, CDR1 is LGHNT, CDR2 FRNRAP. The CDR3 runs to 15 residues. The CDR3 reads CASGLGQGASETQYF. The CDR3 nucleotides are TGTGCTAGTGGTTTGGGACAGGGGGCTTCGGAGACCCAGTACTTC.

The V call is TRBV13, the J call TRBJ2-5, with TRBD2 identical over 8 bases. CDR3 length equals 13 residues. CDR1 and CDR2 from the germline V gene are PRHDT and FYEKMQ (reference sequence). Trimming removed 4 bases from V and 5 bases from J; junction bases left unmatched: 3. CDR3 amino acids: CASSSPGGETQYF. The CDR3 DNA follows: TGTGCCAGCAGCTCCCCGGGGGGGGAGACCCAGTACTTC.

The chain carries TRBV9 and TRBJ1-2; no definite D call. Trimming shortened V by 0 bases and J by 3 bases, and 6 bases separated the two germline ends. CDR1 and CDR2 (germline): SGDLS, YYNGEE. The CDR3 is 13 residues long. The CDR3 nucleotides are TGTGCCAGCAGCGTAGGGAGTGACTATGGCTACACCTTC. Translated: CASSVGSDYGYTF.

The rearrangement links TRBV20-1 to TRBJ2-7; 8 bases fit TRBD2. Germline CDR1 DFQATT, CDR2 SNEGSKA (reference sequence). The CDR3 contains 16 residues. The J segment lost 2 bases and the V segment lost 0 bases, leaving 9 bases of the junction unmatched. The chain's CDR3 is CSARDPHGGGTYEQYF. The CDR3 DNA follows: TGCAGTGCTAGAGACCCCCACGGCGGGGGGACCTACGAGCAGTACTTC.

This clonotype was detected only once. In DNA form, the CDR3 reads TGTGCCAGCAGCCTCCTGGTAGGGTCCACTGAAGCTTTCTTT. Its protein is CASSLLVGSTEAFF. The V call is TRBV7-9, the J call TRBJ1-1; D gene uncertain. CDR1 and CDR2 from the germline V gene are SEHNR and FQNEAQ (reference sequence). V lost 5 bases to trimming and J lost 4 bases, with 14 bases between them. This CDR3 is built from 14 residues.

This clonotype was seen only a few times. The chain combines TRBV9 with TRBJ2-7; D remains unclear. Germline V gene lookup returns CDR1 SGDLS and CDR2 YYNGEE. With 3 bases removed from V and 0 bases from J, the gap between germline ends came to 7 bases. The CDR3 has 13 residues. The DNA of the CDR3 is TGTGCCAGCAGCGGTTTCAGCTCCTACGAGCAGTACTTC. Encoded protein: CASSGFSSYEQYF.

This clonotype was seen only once. J is TRBJ1-5 and V is TRBV20-1; TRBD1 aligns across 11 bases. With V trimmed by 3 bases and J by 8 bases, 9 bases remained unmatched. Germline V gene data show CDR1 as DFQATT and CDR2 as SNEGSKA (reference sequence). The CDR3 consists of 15 residues. CDR3 bases: TGCAGTGCTAGTGTCACGGGACAGGGGGATGAGCCCCAGCATTTT. Translating it yields CSASVTGQGDEPQHF.

The chain recombines TRBV6-2 or TRBV6-3 with TRBJ2-1; a possible D gene is TRBD1 (5 bases). There are 14 residues in the CDR3. V was pared by 2 bases and J by 4 bases, with 9 bases between. CDR1 is MNHEY, CDR2 SVGEGT, per germline. The chain's CDR3 is CASSYRAGYNEQFF. DNA of the CDR3: TGTGCCAGCAGTTACAGGGCAGGGTACAATGAGCAGTTCTTC.

As concerns this clonotype: A read error may explain this, as a much larger clone is one base away. This chain uses TRBV14 with TRBJ2-1, with unresolved D. This CDR3 comprises 13 residues. CDR1 is SGHDN, CDR2 FVKESK, per germline. The V gene lost 1 base and the J gene lost 9 bases, with 10 bases spanning the gap. The CDR3 is CASSQGSVPEQFF. In DNA, the CDR3 is TGTGCCAGCAGCCAAGGGAGCGTTCCTGAGCAGTTCTTC.